The T cell receptor (beta chain) described here comes from a study of blood T cell repertoires in COVID-19. At the level of the study: There were acute and convalescent COVID-19 samples, and they came from the United States, Italy and Spain. T cells, B-cell-depleted T cells, or PBMCs provided the cDNA or gDNA that served as material.

Assay used: immunoSEQ multiplex PCR; TCRdb lists only in-frame clones, some missing. This table has tens of thousands of clones, approximately 88% appearing once. Germline-derived CDR1 and CDR2 are SNHLY and FYNNEI. The V segment lost 0 bases and the J segment 9 bases; nucleotides outside the gene matches: 1. The CDR3 is 14 amino acids. This receptor was taken from a woman aged 60-70 years with acute or convalescent COVID-19. The rearrangement links TRBV2 to TRBJ2-1; 11 nucleotides align to TRBD2. Source material: peripheral blood. CDR3 bases: TGTGCCAGCAGTGAAGCTGGGACTAGCGGTGAGCAGTTCTTC. Encoded protein: CASSEAGTSGEQFF.